Detailed here is one TCR beta chain. The CDR3 is 17 residues long. The germline V and J ends were trimmed by 5 bases and 0 bases, with 14 bases remaining between them. Germline V CDR1 and CDR2: LNHDA, SQIVND (reference sequence). This specimen comes from a study of T cells in narcolepsy. The data were produced by immunoSEQ multiplex PCR, yet TCRdb's version contains in-frame clones alone and is incomplete. The sample includes tens of thousands of clones, under 85% of them seen just once. The clonotype was recovered from a human donor with narcolepsy. Sequencing was done on a sample of CD45RA- memory CD4+ T cells from PBMCs. The V gene is TRBV19, the J gene TRBJ2-6, with D hard to call. The CDR3, as DNA: TGTGCCAGTAGTCCCTGGACGTGGGGCTCTGGGGCCAACGTCCTGACTTTC. It specifies CASSPWTWGSGANVLTF.